This TCR beta chain is from a study of T cells after yellow fever vaccination. Conversion of TCR transcripts into cDNA relied on 5'RACE template switching, which added a universal primer site and UMIs. One entry per CDR3 protein results from TCRdb running MiXCR on the 5' RACE reads. The sample has some 420,000 distinct CDR3 sequences; roughly a sixth are singletons. Notes on the study in general: Just a small share of clonotypes turned up in the CD4 compartment as well as the CD8 compartment. Most primary-vaccination clones recurred post-booster (just under 98% CD4, 88% CD8).

The germline CDR1 and CDR2 sequences are SGHTA and FQGNSA. CDR3 size: 15 residues. V was pared by 5 bases and J by 4 bases, with 9 bases of the junction left unmatched. Notes on this clonotype: Its matching antigen is unknown.

The material was PBMCs, obtained before the yellow fever booster vaccination. The sequence was obtained from a man in his late teens or twenties who received the YFV17D yellow fever vaccine. V gene TRBV7-2 combines with J gene TRBJ1-2; 8 bases align to TRBD1. CDR3 coding DNA: TGTGCCAGCAGCGGCCCGCCAGGGGGCATCTATGGCTACACCTTC. Amino acids: CASSGPPGGIYGYTF.